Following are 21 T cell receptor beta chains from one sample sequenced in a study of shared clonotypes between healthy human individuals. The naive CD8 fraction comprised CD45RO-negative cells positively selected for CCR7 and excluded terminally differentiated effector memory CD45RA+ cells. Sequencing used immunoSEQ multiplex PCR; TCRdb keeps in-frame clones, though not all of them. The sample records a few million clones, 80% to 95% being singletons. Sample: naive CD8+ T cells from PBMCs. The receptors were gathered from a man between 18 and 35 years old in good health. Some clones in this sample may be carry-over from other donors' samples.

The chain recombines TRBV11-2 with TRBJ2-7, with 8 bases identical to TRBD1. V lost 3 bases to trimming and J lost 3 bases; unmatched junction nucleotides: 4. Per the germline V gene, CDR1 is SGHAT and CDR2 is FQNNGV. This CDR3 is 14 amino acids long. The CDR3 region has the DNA TGTGCCAGCAGCTTTTTTACAGGGGGCTACGAGCAGTACTTC. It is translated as CASSFFTGGYEQYF.

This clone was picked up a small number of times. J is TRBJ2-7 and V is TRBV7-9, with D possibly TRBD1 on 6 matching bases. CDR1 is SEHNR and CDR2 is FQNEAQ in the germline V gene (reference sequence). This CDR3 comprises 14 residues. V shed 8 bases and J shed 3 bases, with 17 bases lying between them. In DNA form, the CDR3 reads TGTGCCAGCGGAACAGGGTTTGGGGTCTACGAGCAGTACTTC. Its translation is CASGTGFGVYEQYF.

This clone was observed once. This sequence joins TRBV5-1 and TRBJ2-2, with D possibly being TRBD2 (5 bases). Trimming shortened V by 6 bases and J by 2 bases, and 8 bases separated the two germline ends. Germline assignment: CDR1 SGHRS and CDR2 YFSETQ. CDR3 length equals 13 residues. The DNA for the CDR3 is TGCGCCAGCACGGGAACCAACACCGGGGAGCTGTTTTTT. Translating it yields CASTGTNTGELFF.

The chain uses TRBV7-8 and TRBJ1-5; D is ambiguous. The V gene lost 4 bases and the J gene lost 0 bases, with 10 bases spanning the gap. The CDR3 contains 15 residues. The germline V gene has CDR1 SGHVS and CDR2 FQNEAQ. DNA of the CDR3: TGTGCCAGCAGCTCCGCCACTAATAGCAATCAGCCCCAGCATTTT. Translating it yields CASSSATNSNQPQHF.

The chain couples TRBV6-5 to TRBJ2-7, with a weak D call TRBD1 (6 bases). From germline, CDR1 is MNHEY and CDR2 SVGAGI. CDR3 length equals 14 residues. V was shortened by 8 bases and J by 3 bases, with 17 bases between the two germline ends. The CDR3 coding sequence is TGTGCCAGCGGATCCCCAGGGGTTAACTACGAGCAGTACTTC. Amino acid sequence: CASGSPGVNYEQYF.

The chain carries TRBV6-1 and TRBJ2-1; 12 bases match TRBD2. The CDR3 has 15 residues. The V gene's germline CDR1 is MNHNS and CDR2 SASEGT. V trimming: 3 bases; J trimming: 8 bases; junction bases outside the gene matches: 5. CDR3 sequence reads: CASSDLAGGPYEQFF. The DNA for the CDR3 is TGTGCCAGCAGTGACCTAGCGGGAGGGCCATATGAGCAGTTCTTC.

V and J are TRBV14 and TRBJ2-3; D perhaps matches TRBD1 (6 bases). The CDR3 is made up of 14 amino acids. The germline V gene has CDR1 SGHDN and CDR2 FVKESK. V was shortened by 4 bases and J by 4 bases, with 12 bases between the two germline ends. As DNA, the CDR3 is TGTGCCAGCAGCCCGAGGGGGATCGCAGATACGCAGTATTTT. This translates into CASSPRGIADTQYF.

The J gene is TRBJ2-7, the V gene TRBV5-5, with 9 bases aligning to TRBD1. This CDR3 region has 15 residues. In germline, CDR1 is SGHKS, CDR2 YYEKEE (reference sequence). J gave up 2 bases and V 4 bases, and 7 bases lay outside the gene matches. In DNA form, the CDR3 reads TGTGCCAGCAGCGTGGTCCGGGACAGGGCCTACGAGCAGTACTTC. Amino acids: CASSVVRDRAYEQYF.

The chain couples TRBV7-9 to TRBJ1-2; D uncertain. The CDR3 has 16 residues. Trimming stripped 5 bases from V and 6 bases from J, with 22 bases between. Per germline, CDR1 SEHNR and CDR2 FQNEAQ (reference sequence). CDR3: CASSTRPGIVSNGYTF. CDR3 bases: TGTGCCAGCAGCACCAGACCGGGAATCGTGTCCAATGGCTACACCTTC.

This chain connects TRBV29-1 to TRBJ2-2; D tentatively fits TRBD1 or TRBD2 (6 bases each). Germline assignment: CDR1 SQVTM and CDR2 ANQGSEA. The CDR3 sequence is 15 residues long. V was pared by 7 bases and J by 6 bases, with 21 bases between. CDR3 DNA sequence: TGCAGCGCCCAAGAGGGGGGAGAGGCCCCCGGGGAGCTGTTTTTT. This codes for CSAQEGGEAPGELFF.

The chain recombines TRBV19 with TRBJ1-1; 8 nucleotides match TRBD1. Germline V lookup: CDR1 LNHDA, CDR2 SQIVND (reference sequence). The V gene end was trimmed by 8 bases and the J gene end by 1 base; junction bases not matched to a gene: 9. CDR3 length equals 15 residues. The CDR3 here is CASLDRARGNTEAFF. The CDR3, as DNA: TGTGCCAGTCTGGACAGGGCTAGAGGGAACACTGAAGCTTTCTTT. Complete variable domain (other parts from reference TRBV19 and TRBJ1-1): DGGITQSPKYLFRKEGQNVTLSCEQNLNHDAMYWYRQDPGQGLRLIYYSQIVNDFQKGDIAEGYSVSREKKESFPLTVTSAQKNPTAFYLCASLDRARGNTEAFFGQGTRLTVV.

DNA of the CDR3: TGTGCCAGCAGCTTATTCGCGGGAGGGCCCTACGAGCAGTACTTC. It yields the protein CASSLFAGGPYEQYF. V gene TRBV7-2 combines with J gene TRBJ2-7, with 9 bases lining up with TRBD2. The CDR3 sequence is 15 residues long. V gave up 2 bases and J gave up 2 bases; unmatched junction bases: 4. Germline CDR1 is SGHTA and CDR2 is FQGNSA.

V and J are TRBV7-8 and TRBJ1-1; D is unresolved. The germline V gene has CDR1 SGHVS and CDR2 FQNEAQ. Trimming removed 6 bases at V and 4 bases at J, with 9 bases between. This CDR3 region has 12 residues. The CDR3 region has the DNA TGTGCCAGCAGACATCTTAGCACTGAAGCTTTCTTT. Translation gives CASRHLSTEAFF.

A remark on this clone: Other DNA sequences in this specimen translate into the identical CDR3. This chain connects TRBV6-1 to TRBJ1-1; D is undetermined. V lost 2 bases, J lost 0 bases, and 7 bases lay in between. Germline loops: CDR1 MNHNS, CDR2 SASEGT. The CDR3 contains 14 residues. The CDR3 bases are TGTGCCAGCAGTGAACGCGGCGTGAACACTGAAGCTTTCTTT. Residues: CASSERGVNTEAFF.

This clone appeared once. The CDR3 nucleotides are TGCGCCAGCAGCCAAGTCGCTCGGGACAGGGTAAAAAATGAAAAACTGTTTTTT. It codes for CASSQVARDRVKNEKLFF. The genes are TRBV4-1 and TRBJ1-4, with 9 bases aligning to TRBD1. Germline-derived CDR1 and CDR2 are MGHRA and YSYEKL. This CDR3 region has 18 residues. After removal of 1 base from V and 5 bases from J, the junction contained 11 bases not matched to a gene.

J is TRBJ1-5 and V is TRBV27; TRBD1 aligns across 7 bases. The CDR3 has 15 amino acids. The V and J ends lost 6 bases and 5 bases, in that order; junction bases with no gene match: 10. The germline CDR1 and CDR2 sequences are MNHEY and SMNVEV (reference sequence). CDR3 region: CASREGQTLHQPQHF. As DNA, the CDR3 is TGTGCCAGCAGGGAGGGACAGACCCTTCATCAGCCCCAGCATTTT.

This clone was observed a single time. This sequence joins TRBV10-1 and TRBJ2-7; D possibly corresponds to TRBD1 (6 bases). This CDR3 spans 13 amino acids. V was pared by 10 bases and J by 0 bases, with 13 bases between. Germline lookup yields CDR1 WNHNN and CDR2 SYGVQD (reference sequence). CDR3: CAILTGLSYEQYF. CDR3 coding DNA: TGCGCCATCCTGACAGGACTCTCCTACGAGCAGTACTTC.

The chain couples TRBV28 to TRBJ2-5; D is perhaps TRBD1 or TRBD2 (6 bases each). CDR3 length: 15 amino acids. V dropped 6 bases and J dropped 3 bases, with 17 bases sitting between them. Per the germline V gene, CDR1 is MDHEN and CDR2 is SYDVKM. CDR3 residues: CASRPLGGGKETQYF. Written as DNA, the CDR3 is TGTGCCAGCAGACCTCTTGGGGGCGGGAAAGAGACCCAGTACTTC.

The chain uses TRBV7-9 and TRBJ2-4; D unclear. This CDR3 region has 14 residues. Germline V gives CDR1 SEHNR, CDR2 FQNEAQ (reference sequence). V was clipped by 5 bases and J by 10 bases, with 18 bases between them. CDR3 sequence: CASSGPQALGIQYF. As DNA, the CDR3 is TGTGCCAGCAGCGGTCCTCAGGCTTTGGGGATTCAGTACTTC.

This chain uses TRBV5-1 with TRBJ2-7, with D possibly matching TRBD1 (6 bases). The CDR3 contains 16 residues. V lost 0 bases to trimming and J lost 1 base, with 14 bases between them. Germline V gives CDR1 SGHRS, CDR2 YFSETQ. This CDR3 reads CASSLEAGDLSYEQYF. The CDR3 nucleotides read TGCGCCAGCAGCTTGGAGGCAGGGGACCTTTCCTACGAGCAGTACTTC.

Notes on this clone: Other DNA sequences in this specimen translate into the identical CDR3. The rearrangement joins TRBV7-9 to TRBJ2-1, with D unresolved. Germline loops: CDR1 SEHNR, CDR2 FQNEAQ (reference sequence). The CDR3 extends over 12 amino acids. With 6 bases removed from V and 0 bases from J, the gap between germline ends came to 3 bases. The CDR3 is CASSRSYNEQFF. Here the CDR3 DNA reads TGTGCCAGCAGTCGCTCCTACAATGAGCAGTTCTTC. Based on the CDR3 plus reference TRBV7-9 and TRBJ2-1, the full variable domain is DTGVSQNPRHKITKRGQNVTFRCDPISEHNRLYWYRQTLGQGPEFLTYFQNEAQLEKSRLLSDRFSAERPKGSFSTLEIQRTEQGDSAMYLCASSRSYNEQFFGPGTRLTVL.